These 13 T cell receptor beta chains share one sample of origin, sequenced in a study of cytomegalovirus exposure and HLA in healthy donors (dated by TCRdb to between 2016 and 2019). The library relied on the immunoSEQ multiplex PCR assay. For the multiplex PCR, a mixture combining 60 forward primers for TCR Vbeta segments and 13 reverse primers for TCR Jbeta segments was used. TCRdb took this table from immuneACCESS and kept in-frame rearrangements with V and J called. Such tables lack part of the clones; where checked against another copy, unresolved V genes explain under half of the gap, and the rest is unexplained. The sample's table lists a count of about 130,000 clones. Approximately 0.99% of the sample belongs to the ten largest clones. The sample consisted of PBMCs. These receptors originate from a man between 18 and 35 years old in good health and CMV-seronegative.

The chain's CDR3 is CASSLVRGQGGPGEKLFF. CDR3 nucleotide sequence: TGTGCCAGCAGCTTGGTTCGGGGACAGGGGGGCCCGGGGGAAAAACTGTTTTTT. This chain uses TRBV5-6 with TRBJ1-4; the match to TRBD1 covers 11 bases. Germline values: CDR1 SGHDT, CDR2 YYEEEE. J gave up 8 bases and V 0 bases, and 12 bases lay outside the gene matches. The CDR3 totals 18 residues.

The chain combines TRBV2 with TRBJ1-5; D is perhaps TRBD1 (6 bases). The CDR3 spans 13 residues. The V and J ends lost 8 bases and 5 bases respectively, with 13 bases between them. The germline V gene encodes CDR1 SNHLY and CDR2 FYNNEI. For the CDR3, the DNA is TGTGCCAGCCATTGGGGGCAAGATCAGCCCCAGCATTTT. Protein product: CASHWGQDQPQHF.

The CDR3 nucleotides are TGTGCCAGCAGTTACTGGGACACCGGTAGAGACGGCTACACCTTC. Protein: CASSYWDTGRDGYTF. The chain links TRBV6-5 to TRBJ1-2; possibly TRBD1 for D (6 bases). In germline, CDR1 is MNHEY, CDR2 SVGAGI. CDR3 length: 15 amino acids. The ends were cut back, 1 base at V and 8 bases at J, with 17 bases in the middle.

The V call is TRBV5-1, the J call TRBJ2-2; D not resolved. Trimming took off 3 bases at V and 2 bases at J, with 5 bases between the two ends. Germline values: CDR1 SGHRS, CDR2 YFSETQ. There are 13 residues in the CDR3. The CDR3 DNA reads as TGCGCCAGCAGCTCCGGTAACACCGGGGAGCTGTTTTTT. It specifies CASSSGNTGELFF.

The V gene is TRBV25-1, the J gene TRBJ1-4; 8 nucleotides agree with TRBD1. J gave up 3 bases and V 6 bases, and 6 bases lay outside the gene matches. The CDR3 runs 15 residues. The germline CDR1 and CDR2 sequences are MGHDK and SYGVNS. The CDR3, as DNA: TGTGCCAGCAGAGAAACAGGGGGACCTAATGAAAAACTGTTTTTT. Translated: CASRETGGPNEKLFF.

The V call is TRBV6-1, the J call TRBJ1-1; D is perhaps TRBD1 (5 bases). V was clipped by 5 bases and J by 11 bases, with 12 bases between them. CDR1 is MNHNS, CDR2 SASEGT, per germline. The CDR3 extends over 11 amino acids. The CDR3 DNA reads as TGTGCCAGCAGTTTAGACAGAAAGGCTTTCTTT. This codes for CASSLDRKAFF.

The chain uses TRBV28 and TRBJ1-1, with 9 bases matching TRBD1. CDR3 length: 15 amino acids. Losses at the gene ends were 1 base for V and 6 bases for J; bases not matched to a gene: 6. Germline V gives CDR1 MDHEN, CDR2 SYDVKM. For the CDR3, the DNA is TGTGCCAGCAGTTTATCCACCGGGACAGGGTCTGAAGCTTTCTTT. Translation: CASSLSTGTGSEAFF.

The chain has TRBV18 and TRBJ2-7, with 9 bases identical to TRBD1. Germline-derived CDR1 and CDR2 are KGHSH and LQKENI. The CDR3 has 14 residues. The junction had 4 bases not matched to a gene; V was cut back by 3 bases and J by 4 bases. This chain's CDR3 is CASSPPGQGYEQYF. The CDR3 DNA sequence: TGTGCCAGCTCACCTCCGGGACAGGGATACGAGCAGTACTTC.

The CDR3: CASSETANYGYTF. For the CDR3, the DNA is TGTGCCAGCAGTGAAACAGCTAACTATGGCTACACCTTC. J is TRBJ1-2 and V is TRBV25-1, with D hard to call. Germline CDR1 MGHDK, CDR2 SYGVNS. The CDR3 contains 13 residues. Trimming cost V 2 bases and J 0 bases, with 4 bases left between them.

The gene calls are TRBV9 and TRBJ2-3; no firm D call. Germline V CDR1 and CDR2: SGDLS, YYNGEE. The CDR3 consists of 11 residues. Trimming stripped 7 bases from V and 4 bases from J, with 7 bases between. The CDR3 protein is CASASSDTQYF. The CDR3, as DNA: TGTGCCAGCGCCAGTTCAGATACGCAGTATTTT.

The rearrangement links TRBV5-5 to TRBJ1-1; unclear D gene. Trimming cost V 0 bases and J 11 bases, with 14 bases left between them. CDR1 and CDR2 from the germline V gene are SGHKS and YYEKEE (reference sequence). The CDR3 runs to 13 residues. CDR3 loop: CASSLEEGRAAFF. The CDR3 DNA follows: TGTGCCAGCAGCTTGGAAGAGGGAAGGGCGGCTTTCTTT.

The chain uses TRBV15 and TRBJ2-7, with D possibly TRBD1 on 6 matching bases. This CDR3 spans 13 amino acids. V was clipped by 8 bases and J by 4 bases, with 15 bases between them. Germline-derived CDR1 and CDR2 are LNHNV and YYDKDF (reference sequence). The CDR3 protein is CATRTGTDYEQYF. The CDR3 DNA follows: TGTGCCACCCGTACAGGGACCGATTACGAGCAGTACTTC.

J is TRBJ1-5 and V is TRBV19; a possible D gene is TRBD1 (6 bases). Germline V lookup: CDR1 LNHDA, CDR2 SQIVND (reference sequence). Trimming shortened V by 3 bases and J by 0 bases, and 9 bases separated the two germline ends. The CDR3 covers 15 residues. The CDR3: CASSIPRGSNQPQHF. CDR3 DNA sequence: TGTGCCAGTAGTATTCCCAGGGGTAGCAATCAGCCCCAGCATTTT.